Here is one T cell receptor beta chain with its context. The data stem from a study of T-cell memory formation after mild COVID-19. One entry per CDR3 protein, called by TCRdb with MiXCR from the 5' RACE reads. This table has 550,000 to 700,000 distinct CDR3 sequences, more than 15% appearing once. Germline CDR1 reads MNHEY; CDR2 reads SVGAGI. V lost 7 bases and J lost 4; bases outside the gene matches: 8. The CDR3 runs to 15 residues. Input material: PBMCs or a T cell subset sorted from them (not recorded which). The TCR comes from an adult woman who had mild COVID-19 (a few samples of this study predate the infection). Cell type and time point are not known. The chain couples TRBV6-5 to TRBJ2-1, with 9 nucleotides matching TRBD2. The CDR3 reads CASTQGLAGYNEQFF. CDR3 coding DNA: TGTGCCAGCACCCAGGGGCTAGCGGGATACAATGAGCAGTTCTTC.